One sample yielded the 17 T cell receptor beta chains listed below, sequenced in a study of lung T cells in sarcoidosis with Löfgren's syndrome. TCRdb analysed the reads with MiXCR anew, one entry per CDR3 protein. Among about 21,000 distinct CDR3 sequences listed, roughly a fifth were seen once. Sequencing was performed on CD4+ T cells from PBMCs. The receptor set was obtained from a human donor with sarcoidosis (Löfgren's syndrome or another form), or a control subject (not recorded which).

This clonotype was seen many times. V is TRBV12-3 or TRBV12-4 and J is TRBJ1-5; D may be TRBD1 (5 bases). The ends were cut back, 5 bases at V and 0 bases at J, with 14 bases in the middle. CDR3 length: 16 amino acids. This CDR3 reads CASSPRGTSSNQPQHF. CDR3 bases: TGTGCCAGCAGTCCCCGTGGGACCAGTAGCAATCAGCCCCAGCATTTT.

This clonotype was recorded many times. The gene calls are TRBV11-3 and TRBJ2-1; 15 positions agree with TRBD2. The CDR3 runs to 18 residues. CDR1 is SGHNT and CDR2 is YENEEA in the germline V gene. V was clipped by 5 bases and J by 5 bases; unmatched bases: 10. CDR3: CASSPRTSGRGLHNEQFF. CDR3 DNA: TGTGCCAGCAGCCCCCGGACTAGCGGGAGGGGTCTACACAATGAGCAGTTCTTC.

This clonotype showed up many times. The V gene is TRBV28, the J gene TRBJ2-7; the D is unclear. This CDR3 region has 13 residues. Trimming stripped 6 bases from V and 2 bases from J, with 11 bases between. The germline CDR1 and CDR2 sequences are MDHEN and SYDVKM. CDR3 protein: CASSSDLTYEQYF. The CDR3 DNA follows: TGTGCCAGCAGCTCAGACTTAACCTACGAGCAGTACTTC.

As concerns this clonotype: The CDR3 ends on some other residue instead of the conserved phenylalanine or tryptophan, so this is likely a read error. The chain uses TRBV6-5 and TRBJ1-1, with D unclear. Germline V lookup: CDR1 MNHEY, CDR2 SVGAGI. V was cut by 4 bases and J by 4 bases, with 7 bases left in between. This CDR3 is 12 amino acids long. CDR3 amino acids: CASSSWSTEAFL. The CDR3 DNA reads as TGTGCCAGCAGTTCTTGGAGCACTGAAGCTTTCCTT.

This clonotype was observed many times. This sequence joins TRBV4-3 and TRBJ2-2; D possibly corresponds to TRBD2 (5 bases). V dropped 3 bases and J dropped 5 bases, with 10 bases sitting between them. CDR3 size: 14 residues. The V gene's germline CDR1 is LGHNA and CDR2 YSLEER. CDR3 nucleotide sequence: TGCGCCAGCAGCCAGGAGACGGGGACCGGGGAGCTGTTTTTT. It is translated as CASSQETGTGELFF.

This clonotype is medium-sized (0.01 to 0.1%) in the sample. The V gene is TRBV15, the J gene TRBJ2-2; D is possibly TRBD2 (6 bases). Trimming took off 3 bases at V and 4 bases at J, with 12 bases between the two ends. Germline V gene data show CDR1 as LNHNV and CDR2 as YYDKDF (reference sequence). The CDR3 has 15 residues. The chain's CDR3 is CATSRGEALTGELFF. As DNA, the CDR3 is TGTGCCACCAGCAGGGGGGAGGCCCTCACCGGGGAGCTGTTTTTT.

This clonotype turned up a few times. CDR3 sequence reads: CASSLARGNYNEQFF. The CDR3 region has the DNA TGTGCCAGCAGTTTAGCCAGGGGGAACTACAATGAGCAGTTCTTC. The chain is built from TRBV12-3 or TRBV12-4 and TRBJ2-1, with 7 bases lining up with TRBD1. The CDR3 length is 15 residues. Trimming at V came to 0 bases and at J to 3 bases, leaving 2 bases not matched to a gene.

On this clonotype: This may come from a read error, since a much larger clone is one base off. Because the CDR3 is missing its conserved closing phenylalanine or tryptophan, this is likely a read error. The V call is TRBV10-3, the J call TRBJ2-1, with TRBD2 as a possible D gene (6 bases). The CDR3 loop spans 15 amino acids. Germline assignment: CDR1 ENHRY and CDR2 SYGVKD. Between the trimmed V and J ends, which lost 0 bases and 10 bases, there was a span of 16 bases. The CDR3 spells CAISESVGGRGEQFS. Written as DNA, the CDR3 is TGTGCCATCAGTGAGTCGGTCGGAGGGCGGGGAGAGCAGTTCTCC.

This clonotype was picked up many times. The rearrangement links TRBV7-2 to TRBJ2-3, with D unresolved. The CDR3 has 14 amino acids. From germline, CDR1 is SGHTA and CDR2 FQGNSA. Trimming removed 1 base from V and 0 bases from J, with 5 bases in between. This CDR3 is CASSLGLSTDTQYF. The CDR3 DNA is TGTGCCAGCAGCTTAGGGCTAAGCACAGATACGCAGTATTTT.

Notes on this clonotype: Being one base from a much bigger clone, this may be a read error. The chain couples TRBV19 to TRBJ1-1, with D possibly TRBD1 on 6 matching bases. This CDR3 has 14 amino acids. The V end was cut by 7 bases, the J end by 4 bases, with 16 bases between. Germline V gene data show CDR1 as LNHDA and CDR2 as SQIVND (reference sequence). The CDR3 loop is CASKTTGQTTEAFF. The CDR3 nucleotides read TGTGCCAGTAAGACGACAGGACAGACCACTGAAGCTTTCTTT.

The chain couples TRBV7-3 to TRBJ2-7; the D gene is possibly TRBD1 (7 bases). This CDR3 spans 14 amino acids. Germline CDR1 is SGHTA and CDR2 is FQGTGA. The germline V and J ends were trimmed by 2 bases and 5 bases, with 13 bases remaining between them. This CDR3 reads CASSLYGRGDEQYF. The CDR3 nucleotides read TGTGCCAGCAGCTTATACGGCAGGGGGGACGAGCAGTACTTC.

This clonotype ranks as medium-sized. V usage is TRBV6-1 and J usage is TRBJ2-3; 8 bases map to TRBD1. The CDR3 has 16 residues. Germline V gene data show CDR1 as MNHNS and CDR2 as SASEGT. After removal of 6 bases from V and 2 bases from J, the junction contained 10 bases not matched to a gene. The CDR3 sequence is CASRDRGRGPTDTQYF. The CDR3 DNA follows: TGTGCCAGCAGAGACAGGGGACGGGGGCCCACAGATACGCAGTATTTT.

A note on this clonotype: One junction end disagrees with the germline gene, perhaps due to a read error. V and J are TRBV6-1 and TRBJ1-1; 7 bases are a match to TRBD1. This CDR3 comprises 14 residues. The V gene's germline CDR1 is MNHNS and CDR2 SASEGT. CDR3 sequence reads: CANSGQVVDTKAFF. Written as DNA, the CDR3 is TGTGCCAACAGCGGACAGGTGGTTGACACTAAAGCTTTCTTT.

Comments on this clonotype: It may be a read error: a sequence one base away is much more abundant. This sequence joins TRBV6-1 and TRBJ2-3; TRBD2 aligns across 11 bases. CDR1 is MNHNS, CDR2 SASEGT, per germline. The CDR3 loop spans 17 amino acids. CDR3 protein: CASSPTSGGRHTDTKYF. The CDR3 nucleotides are TGTGCCAGCAGTCCCACTAGCGGGGGCCGTCACACAGATACGAAGTATTTT.

This clonotype was detected many times. A read error may produce the germline difference seen at one junction end. The J gene is TRBJ1-5, the V gene TRBV7-2; TRBD1 is a possible D gene (5 bases). The germline V gene encodes CDR1 SGHTA and CDR2 FQGNSA. The CDR3 consists of 12 residues. CDR3 protein: CASSPGEGPQRF. The CDR3 DNA reads TGTGCCAGCAGCCCCGGTGAGGGGCCCCAGCGTTTT.

This clonotype came up many times. The chain links TRBV2 to TRBJ2-1, with D tentatively TRBD1 or TRBD2 (6 bases each). This CDR3 region has 16 residues. Trimming stripped 2 bases from V and 6 bases from J, with 17 bases between. Germline lookup yields CDR1 SNHLY and CDR2 FYNNEI. This chain's CDR3 is CASSELGGLLGNEQFF. In DNA form, the CDR3 reads TGTGCCAGCAGTGAACTTGGGGGGCTATTAGGCAATGAGCAGTTCTTC.

V gene TRBV2 combines with J gene TRBJ2-5, with a tentative D call TRBD2 (5 bases). Germline V lookup: CDR1 SNHLY, CDR2 FYNNEI. Between the trimmed V and J ends, which lost 2 bases and 5 bases, there was a span of 15 bases. The CDR3 contains 15 residues. The CDR3 here is CASSESGGYWETQYF. DNA of the CDR3: TGTGCCAGCAGTGAATCAGGAGGCTATTGGGAGACCCAGTACTTC. Based on the CDR3 plus reference TRBV2 and TRBJ2-5, the full variable domain is EPEVTQTPSHQVTQMGQEVILRCVPISNHLYFYWYRQILGQKVEFLVSFYNNEISEKSEIFDDQFSVERPDGSNFTLKIRSTKLEDSAMYFCASSESGGYWETQYFGPGTRLLVL.